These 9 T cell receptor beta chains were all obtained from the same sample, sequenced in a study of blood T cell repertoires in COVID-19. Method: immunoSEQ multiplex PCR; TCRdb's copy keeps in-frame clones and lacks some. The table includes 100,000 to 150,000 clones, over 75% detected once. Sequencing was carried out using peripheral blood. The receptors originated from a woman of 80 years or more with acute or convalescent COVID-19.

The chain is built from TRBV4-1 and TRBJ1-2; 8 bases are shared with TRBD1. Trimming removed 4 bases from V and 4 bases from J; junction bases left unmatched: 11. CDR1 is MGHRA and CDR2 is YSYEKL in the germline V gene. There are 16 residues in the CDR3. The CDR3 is CASSRISGGEGYGYTF. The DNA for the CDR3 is TGCGCCAGCAGCCGCATATCAGGGGGCGAGGGCTATGGCTACACCTTC.

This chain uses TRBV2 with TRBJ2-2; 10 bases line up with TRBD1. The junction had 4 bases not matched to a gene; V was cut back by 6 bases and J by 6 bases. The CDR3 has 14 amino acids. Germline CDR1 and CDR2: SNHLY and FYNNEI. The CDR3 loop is CASRGTGEAGELFF. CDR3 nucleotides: TGTGCCAGCAGAGGGACAGGGGAGGCCGGGGAGCTGTTTTTT.

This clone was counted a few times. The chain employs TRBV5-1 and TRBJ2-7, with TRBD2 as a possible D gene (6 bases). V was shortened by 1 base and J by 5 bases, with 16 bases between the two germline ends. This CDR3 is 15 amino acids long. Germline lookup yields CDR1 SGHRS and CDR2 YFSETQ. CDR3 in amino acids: CASSLTWAGTHEQYF. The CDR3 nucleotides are TGCGCCAGCAGCTTGACCTGGGCGGGGACCCACGAGCAGTACTTC.

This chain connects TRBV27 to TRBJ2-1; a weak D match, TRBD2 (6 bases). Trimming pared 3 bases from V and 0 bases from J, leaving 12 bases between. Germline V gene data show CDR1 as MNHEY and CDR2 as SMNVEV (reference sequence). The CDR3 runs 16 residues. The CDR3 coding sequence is TGTGCCAGCAGTTTTCGGGGGACGAGCTCCTACAATGAGCAGTTCTTC. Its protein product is CASSFRGTSSYNEQFF.

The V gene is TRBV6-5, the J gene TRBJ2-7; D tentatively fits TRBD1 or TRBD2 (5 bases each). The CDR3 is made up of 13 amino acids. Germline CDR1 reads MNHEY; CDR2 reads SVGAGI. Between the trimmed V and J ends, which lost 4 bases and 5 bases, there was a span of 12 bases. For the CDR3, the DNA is TGTGCCAGCAGTTTCTCGGGGCAGGACGAGCAGTACTTC. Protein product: CASSFSGQDEQYF.

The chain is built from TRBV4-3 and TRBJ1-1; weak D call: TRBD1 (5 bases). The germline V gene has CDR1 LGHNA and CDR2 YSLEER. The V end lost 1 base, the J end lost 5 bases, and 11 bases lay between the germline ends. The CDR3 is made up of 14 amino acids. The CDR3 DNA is TGCGCCAGCAGCCAAGCGCAGGGTAGGACTGAAGCTTTCTTT. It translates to CASSQAQGRTEAFF.

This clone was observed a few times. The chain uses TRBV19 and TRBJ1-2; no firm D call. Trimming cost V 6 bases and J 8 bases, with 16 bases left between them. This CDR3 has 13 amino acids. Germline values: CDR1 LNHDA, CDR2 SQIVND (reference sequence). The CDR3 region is CASRVGRAGGYTF. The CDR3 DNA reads TGTGCCAGTAGGGTTGGACGGGCGGGAGGCTACACCTTC.

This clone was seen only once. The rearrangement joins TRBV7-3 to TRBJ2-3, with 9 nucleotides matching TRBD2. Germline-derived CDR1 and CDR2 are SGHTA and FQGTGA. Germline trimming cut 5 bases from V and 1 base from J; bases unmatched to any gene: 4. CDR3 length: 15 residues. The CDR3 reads CASSQAGGGTDTQYF. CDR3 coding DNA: TGTGCCAGCAGCCAAGCGGGGGGCGGCACAGATACGCAGTATTTT. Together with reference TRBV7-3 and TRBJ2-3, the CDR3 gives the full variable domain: GAGVSQTPSNKVTEKGKYVELRCDPISGHTALYWYRQSLGQGPEFLIYFQGTGAADDSGLPNDRFFAVRPEGSVSTLKIQRTERGDSAVYLCASSQAGGGTDTQYFGPGTRLTVL.

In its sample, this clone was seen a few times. The CDR3 protein is CASRRQGASQGYTF. The CDR3 region has the DNA TGTGCCAGCAGGAGGCAGGGGGCGTCGCAGGGCTACACCTTC. The chain has TRBV5-6 and TRBJ1-2; 8 bases are a match to TRBD1. V shed 5 bases, J shed 8 bases, and the junction held 11 bases outside the gene matches. CDR1 and CDR2 (germline): SGHDT, YYEEEE. The length of the CDR3 is 14 residues.